This entry is about one T cell receptor (beta chain). The antigen it binds to is not known. Per-base qualities were not stored, and no clone one base away is much larger. This record belongs to a study of cytotoxic CD8 clonotypes in ibrutinib-treated CLL (TCRdb year 2021). Study-wide context: The cohort included about 15 treatment-naive and approximately eleven relapsed/refractory patients; 17 to 18 were IGHV unmutated. Partial responses were observed in approximately 24 patients and complete responses in 2; after a median follow-up of around 68 months, remission was maintained in approximately 15 patients and progression was observed in approximately 12. Samples at response were collected after a median of about 11 months of treatment, with a range of roughly 6 to 40 months. An average of about 260,000 productive templates and some 99,000 productive rearrangements was obtained per sample. Of the 86 people in the trial, some 28 had longitudinal samples available. Cryopreserved peripheral blood mononuclear cells were collected before treatment, at response, and at either disease progression or sustained remission. Patients were still on ibrutinib when every remission and progressive disease sample was collected.

The goal of deep resolution MiSeq sequencing was a depth between 1 in 1 million and 1 in 200,000 T cells, and coverage averaged 10x per clonotype. The immunoSEQ hsTCRB Kit was used to generate TCR beta libraries. In the paper's pipeline: Data were analyzed with ImmunoSEQ Data Assistant and ImmunoSEQ Analyzer, with V, D and J genes assigned per IMGT definitions. Clonality was computed as one minus normalized Shannon entropy of productive rearrangement frequencies, ranging from 0 to 1. Only overrepresented clonotypes making up at least 0.05% of each patient's repertoire were included in the public clonotype analysis. About a dozen age-matched healthy donor repertoires from immuneACCESS served as clonality controls. Here the immuneACCESS table is served through TCRdb, limited to in-frame sequences with V and J called. Missing clones are a known gap in these copies; in checked studies unresolved V genes cover under half, and the rest lacks a known reason. The V and J calls and the clone size are those of that table, but D and trimming were determined from the DNA. The sample table lists 250,000 to 350,000 clones, approximately 76% of them with a count of one. The ten largest clones take up about 5.3% of the sample.

CDR1 and CDR2 are drawn from the germline V gene: SGHTA, FQGNSA. V lost 7 bases and J lost 6 bases, and the count of bases not matched to a germline gene is 4. The CDR3 runs 12 residues from the cysteine to the phenylalanine. CDR3 DNA only is kept here, 36 bases in frame from base 1. Results and caveats for the whole study, not just this receptor: Sampling times were not matched between sustained-remission and progressing patients, and lymph node repertoires were not studied. Public clonotypes were rare and either contracted or stayed stable during treatment, and the rise in clonality at ibrutinib response reflected the expansion of private clonotypes. An increase in clonality was observed at ibrutinib response, with clonality remaining stable during sustained remission and falling back toward baseline at progression. Baseline clonality was found to be higher than that of age-matched healthy donors and was strongly correlated with circulating CD8+ T-cell counts.

The sample's time point, from its label and the paper: progressive disease on ibrutinib. For TCR beta library preparation, 1.5 to 2 micrograms of genomic DNA were extracted from the cryopreserved PBMCs. Longitudinal blood samples from CLL patients on ibrutinib monotherapy underwent high-throughput TCR beta sequencing. The patients took part in an open-label, single-center phase 2 trial of ibrutinib monotherapy. The TCR sequence derives from a human donor with chronic lymphocytic leukemia. The sample here was PBMCs, taken at disease progression, from a patient treated with ibrutinib. The chain joins TRBV7-2 to TRBJ2-3, with 7 bases in between that match TRBD1. The CDR3 loop reads CASIGGMDTQYF. The nucleotides are TGTGCCAGCATAGGGGGCATGGATACGCAGTATTTT. Joined to the reference TRBV7-2 and TRBJ2-3 proteins, this CDR3 gives the full variable domain: GAGVSQSPSNKVTEKGKDVELRCDPISGHTALYWYRQSLGQGLEFLIYFQGNSAPDKSGLPSDRFSAERTGGSVSTLTIQRTQQEDSAVYLCASIGGMDTQYFGPGTRLTVL.